This record covers a single TCR beta chain. Antigen specificity is unknown. TCRdb re-analysed the RT-PCR reads in MiXCR, keeping a single row per CDR3 protein. The sample holds approximately 500,000 distinct CDR3 sequences; 10% to 15% are singletons and the top ten take over 10%. The data belong to a study of response to subunit inactivated influenza vaccine. Study conclusions and caveats: Every seasonal influenza vaccination brings in few new T cells, the authors suggested.

Germline CDR1 MNHEY, CDR2 SVGEGT. The V gene lost 2 bases and the J gene lost 7 bases, with 12 bases spanning the gap. The CDR3 extends over 15 amino acids. The source was PBMCs from blood, collected about 40 days after vaccination. The chain is built from TRBV6-2 or TRBV6-3 and TRBJ1-6, with D hard to call. The clonotype comes from a man aged 50 to 60 who received an inactivated influenza vaccine. This CDR3 is CASSYQGRGNSPLHF. In nucleotides, the CDR3 is TGTGCCAGCAGTTACCAAGGCCGAGGCAATTCACCCCTCCACTTT.